This record covers a single TCR beta chain. In germline, CDR1 is LNHDA, CDR2 SQIVND (reference sequence). This CDR3 region has 17 residues. V lost 2 bases and J lost 4, with 18 bases in between. This sample is drawn from a study of blood T cell repertoires in COVID-19. Study at large: PBMCs, B-cell-depleted T cells, or T cells provided the cDNA or gDNA that made up the material.

Sequenced by immunoSEQ multiplex PCR; TCRdb stores in-frame clones only, minus some. The sample yields around 150,000 clones, about 90% seen once. This chain uses TRBV19 with TRBJ2-1, with D perhaps matching TRBD2 (5 bases). Sequenced sample: peripheral blood. The sequence was obtained from a man aged 25 to 40 with COVID-19, enrolled during active disease. CDR3 sequence: CASSILPYGVRYNEQFF. CDR3 in DNA: TGTGCCAGTAGTATATTACCCTACGGGGTAAGGTACAATGAGCAGTTCTTC.